The 21 T cell receptor beta chains presented below share a single source sample, sequenced in a study of identical twins. TCRdb passed the 5' RACE reads through MiXCR, listing each CDR3 protein once. The table includes some 590,000 distinct CDR3 sequences, 9.5% to 10% detected once. These sequences were also reported in another study, on yellow fever vaccine responses in identical twins.

The sample was PBMCs. These receptors were taken from a young woman in good health.

The sample holds a few counts of this clonotype. The chain uses TRBV7-2 and TRBJ2-1; possible D gene TRBD1, 5 bases. Trimming removed 2 bases at V and 12 bases at J, with 14 bases between. Germline V lookup: CDR1 SGHTA, CDR2 FQGNSA. The CDR3 runs 13 residues. The CDR3 is CASSLKGERGQFF. The DNA of the CDR3 is TGTGCCAGCAGCTTAAAAGGGGAAAGGGGGCAGTTCTTC.

The sample holds many counts of this clonotype. V is TRBV3-1 and J is TRBJ2-7, with 8 nucleotides matching TRBD2. This CDR3 has 13 residues. Unmatched junction bases numbered 2, after V lost 4 bases and J lost 3 bases. CDR1 and CDR2 from the germline V gene are LGHDT and YNNKEL (reference sequence). The chain's CDR3 is CASSPTSGYEQYF. For the CDR3, the DNA is TGTGCCAGCAGCCCCACTAGCGGCTACGAGCAGTACTTC.

Comments on this clonotype: Mismatch with germline at one junction end may stem from a read error. The V and J genes are TRBV5-1 and TRBJ2-7; 11 nucleotides match TRBD2. The CDR3 spans 15 residues. Germline V gene lookup returns CDR1 SGHRS and CDR2 YFSETQ. For the CDR3, the DNA is TGCGCCTGCAGCACGGTAGCGGGGGGGCTCAACGAGCAGTACTTC. This encodes CACSTVAGGLNEQYF. The full variable domain, rest sourced from reference TRBV5-1 and TRBJ2-7, is KAGVTQTPRYLIKTRGQQVTLSCSPISGHRSVSWYQQTPGQGLQFLFEYFSETQRNKGNFPGRFSGRQFSNSRSEMNVSTLELGDSALYLCACSTVAGGLNEQYFGPGTRLTVT.

This clonotype has more than one count but fewer than ten. The V and J genes are TRBV20-1 and TRBJ2-1, with TRBD2 matching over 7 bases. Germline CDR1 and CDR2: DFQATT and SNEGSKA (reference sequence). The CDR3 loop spans 15 amino acids. Trimming took 8 bases from V and 1 from J; bases not matched to a gene: 11. Here the CDR3 DNA reads TGCAGTTTTCAAGGCGGGGAGGGATCCTACAATGAGCAGTTCTTC. Protein sequence: CSFQGGEGSYNEQFF.

The chain is built from TRBV12-3 or TRBV12-4 and TRBJ1-1, with 9 bases fitting TRBD1. CDR3 size: 15 residues. Germline trimming cut 7 bases from V and 1 base from J; bases unmatched to any gene: 7. The CDR3 region is CASKIADRGNTEAFF. The CDR3, as DNA: TGTGCCAGCAAAATAGCGGACAGGGGGAACACTGAAGCTTTCTTT.

The genes are TRBV11-2 and TRBJ2-3; D not resolved. The V gene lost 0 bases and the J gene lost 4 bases, with 17 bases spanning the gap. CDR1 and CDR2 (germline): SGHAT, FQNNGV. The CDR3 length is 17 residues. The CDR3 DNA reads as TGTGCCAGCAGCTTAGATCCCACACTTAGATACGCAGATACGCAGTATTTT. It encodes CASSLDPTLRYADTQYF.

This clonotype was detected ten times or more. V usage is TRBV3-1 and J usage is TRBJ2-7; D unresolved. The V end was cut by 3 bases, the J end by 4 bases, with 7 bases between. CDR3 size: 12 residues. The germline gives CDR1 LGHDT, CDR2 YNNKEL (reference sequence). The CDR3 DNA is TGTGCCAGCAGCCAGGTTCCTTACGAGCAGTACTTC. It translates to CASSQVPYEQYF.

This clonotype has ten or more counts. This chain uses TRBV7-2 with TRBJ2-3; TRBD2 might be the D (6 bases). The CDR3 is 14 amino acids. The germline gives CDR1 SGHTA, CDR2 FQGNSA. Trimming pared 2 bases from V and 4 bases from J, leaving 10 bases between. The CDR3 here is CASSLRRRADTQYF. CDR3 nucleotide sequence: TGTGCCAGCAGCTTACGGAGGAGGGCAGATACGCAGTATTTT.

J is TRBJ1-5 and V is TRBV2, with D hard to call. Trimming cost V 8 bases and J 1 base, with 12 bases left between them. This CDR3 has 14 amino acids. Germline V gives CDR1 SNHLY, CDR2 FYNNEI. The CDR3 bases are TGTGCCAGCGATACCGGACTGAGCAATCAGCCCCAGCATTTT. Protein sequence: CASDTGLSNQPQHF. Complete variable domain (other parts from reference TRBV2 and TRBJ1-5): EPEVTQTPSHQVTQMGQEVILRCVPISNHLYFYWYRQILGQKVEFLVSFYNNEISEKSEIFDDQFSVERPDGSNFTLKIRSTKLEDSAMYFCASDTGLSNQPQHFGDGTRLSIL.

This clonotype has a count of ten or more. The chain has TRBV20-1 and TRBJ2-7; D is possibly TRBD2 (6 bases). The V and J ends lost 3 bases and 3 bases respectively, with 18 bases between them. Germline V gene lookup returns CDR1 DFQATT and CDR2 SNEGSKA (reference sequence). The CDR3 totals 15 residues. The CDR3 sequence is CSARNQRAGHYEQYF. CDR3 coding DNA: TGCAGTGCTAGGAATCAAAGGGCGGGGCACTACGAGCAGTACTTC.

This clonotype was counted only a few times. The J gene is TRBJ2-7, the V gene TRBV5-1; 10 bases are a match to TRBD2. The CDR3 extends over 14 amino acids. Germline loops: CDR1 SGHRS, CDR2 YFSETQ. Germline trimming cut 4 bases from V and 6 bases from J; bases unmatched to any gene: 7. In DNA, the CDR3 is TGCGCCAGCAGCGGGGGAGGACTAGCGGCCGAGCAGTACTTC. Encoded protein: CASSGGGLAAEQYF. Full variable domain (remainder filled in from reference TRBV5-1 and TRBJ2-7): KAGVTQTPRYLIKTRGQQVTLSCSPISGHRSVSWYQQTPGQGLQFLFEYFSETQRNKGNFPGRFSGRQFSNSRSEMNVSTLELGDSALYLCASSGGGLAAEQYFGPGTRLTVT.

The V call is TRBV10-3, the J call TRBJ2-7, with 8 bases aligning to TRBD1. CDR3 length equals 14 residues. From germline, CDR1 is ENHRY and CDR2 SYGVKD. The junction had 0 bases not matched to a gene; V was cut back by 0 bases and J by 2 bases. The CDR3 sequence is CAISESGQAYEQYF. In nucleotides, the CDR3 is TGTGCCATCAGTGAGTCGGGACAGGCCTACGAGCAGTACTTC.

This clonotype was seen a few times. The chain employs TRBV7-8 and TRBJ2-3; 7 bases map to TRBD2. The V and J ends lost 2 bases and 2 bases, in that order; junction bases with no gene match: 7. The V gene's germline CDR1 is SGHVS and CDR2 FQNEAQ. The CDR3 has 16 amino acids. CDR3 residues: CASSLLGGLPTDTQYF. The CDR3 DNA sequence: TGTGCCAGCAGCTTACTGGGGGGACTACCCACAGATACGCAGTATTTT.

The chain combines TRBV29-1 with TRBJ2-1; D gene ambiguous. The V and J ends lost 0 bases and 8 bases respectively, with 8 bases between them. CDR1 is SQVTM, CDR2 ANQGSEA, per germline. The CDR3 loop spans 12 amino acids. The CDR3 coding sequence is TGCAGCGTTGAAGATAACCCGCATGAGCAGTTCTTC. The encoded protein is CSVEDNPHEQFF.

Ten or more counts support this clonotype. The chain uses TRBV20-1 and TRBJ1-5; D is perhaps TRBD1 (6 bases). Between the trimmed V and J ends, which lost 2 bases and 3 bases, there was a span of 26 bases. Germline V gene lookup returns CDR1 DFQATT and CDR2 SNEGSKA (reference sequence). The CDR3 extends over 19 amino acids. The CDR3 loop is CSARRTGWSTLRSNQPQHF. DNA for the CDR3: TGCAGTGCTAGACGCACAGGGTGGTCAACGTTGAGGTCCAATCAGCCCCAGCATTTT.

This clonotype was seen more than once but under ten times. The chain couples TRBV12-3 or TRBV12-4 to TRBJ2-3; 7 nucleotides match TRBD2. V lost 8 bases and J lost 0; bases outside the gene matches: 17. The CDR3 covers 18 residues. The CDR3 spells CASCTRLATLSSTDTQYF. CDR3 nucleotide sequence: TGTGCCAGCTGCACCCGACTAGCTACACTCTCTAGCACAGATACGCAGTATTTT.

This clonotype has at least ten counts. The gene calls are TRBV12-5 and TRBJ2-3; possible D gene TRBD1, 6 bases. V was shortened by 5 bases and J by 0 bases, with 18 bases between the two germline ends. CDR3 length equals 17 residues. Germline lookup yields CDR1 LGHNT and CDR2 FRNRAP. The CDR3 loop reads CASGPVPPGHSTDTQYF. The DNA for the CDR3 is TGTGCTAGTGGTCCCGTCCCCCCGGGACATAGCACAGATACGCAGTATTTT.

This chain uses TRBV6-2 or TRBV6-3 with TRBJ1-5, with D maybe TRBD1 (5 bases). Trimming cost V 5 bases and J 8 bases, with 7 bases left between them. CDR3 size: 11 residues. The germline V gene has CDR1 MNHEY and CDR2 SVGEGT. CDR3 protein: CASSQGEPQHF. CDR3 sequence (DNA): TGTGCCAGCAGTCAGGGAGAGCCCCAGCATTTT.

The rearrangement joins TRBV20-1 to TRBJ2-7; D ambiguous. CDR1 is DFQATT, CDR2 SNEGSKA, per germline (reference sequence). This CDR3 has 12 residues. The germline V and J ends were trimmed by 6 bases and 5 bases, with 14 bases remaining between them. CDR3 protein: CSARIDSHEQYF. The CDR3 coding sequence is TGCAGTGCGAGAATAGATTCCCACGAGCAGTACTTC.

The chain has TRBV7-6 and TRBJ2-7, with 10 nucleotides matching TRBD1. The germline V gene encodes CDR1 SGHVS and CDR2 FNYEAQ. V shed 11 bases, J shed 2 bases, and the junction held 9 bases outside the gene matches. The CDR3 is made up of 14 amino acids. CDR3 sequence (DNA): TGTGCCCGCTTTGGGGGGACAGGGGCCTACGAGCAGTACTTC. It translates to CARFGGTGAYEQYF.

The DNA of the CDR3 is TGCAGTGCTGGGGGACTAGCGGGAGTAGACTATGAGCAGTTCTTC. It specifies CSAGGLAGVDYEQFF. The gene calls are TRBV20-1 and TRBJ2-1; TRBD2 agrees at 14 bases. Losses at the gene ends were 5 bases for V and 8 bases for J; bases not matched to a gene: 8. From germline, CDR1 is DFQATT and CDR2 SNEGSKA (reference sequence). There are 15 residues in the CDR3.